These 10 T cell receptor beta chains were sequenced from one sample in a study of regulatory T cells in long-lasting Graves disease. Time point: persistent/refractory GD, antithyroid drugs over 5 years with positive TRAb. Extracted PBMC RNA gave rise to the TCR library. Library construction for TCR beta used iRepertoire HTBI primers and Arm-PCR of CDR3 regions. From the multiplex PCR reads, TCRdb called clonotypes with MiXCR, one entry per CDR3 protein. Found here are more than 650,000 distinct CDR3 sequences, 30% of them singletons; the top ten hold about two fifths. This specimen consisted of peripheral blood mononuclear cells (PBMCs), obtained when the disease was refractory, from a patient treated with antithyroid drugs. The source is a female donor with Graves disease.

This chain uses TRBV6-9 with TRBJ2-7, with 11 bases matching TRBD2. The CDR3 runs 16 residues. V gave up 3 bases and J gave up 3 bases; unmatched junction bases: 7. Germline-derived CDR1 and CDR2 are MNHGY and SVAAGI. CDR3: CASSYLAGGLNYEQYF. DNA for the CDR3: TGTGCCAGCAGTTACCTAGCGGGAGGTTTAAACTACGAGCAGTACTTC.

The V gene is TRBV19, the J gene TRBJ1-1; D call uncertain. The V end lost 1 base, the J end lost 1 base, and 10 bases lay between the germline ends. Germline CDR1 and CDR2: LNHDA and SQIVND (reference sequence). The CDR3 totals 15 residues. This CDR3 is CASSIVWHSNTEAFF. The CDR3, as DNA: TGTGCCAGTAGTATAGTCTGGCACTCGAACACTGAAGCTTTCTTT.

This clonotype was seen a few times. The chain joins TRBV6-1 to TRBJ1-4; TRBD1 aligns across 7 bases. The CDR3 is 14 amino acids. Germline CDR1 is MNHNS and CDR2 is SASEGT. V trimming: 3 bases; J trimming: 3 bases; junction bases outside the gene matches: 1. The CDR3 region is CASSDRGSNEKLFF. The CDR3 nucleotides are TGTGCCAGCAGTGACAGGGGGTCTAATGAAAAACTGTTTTTT.

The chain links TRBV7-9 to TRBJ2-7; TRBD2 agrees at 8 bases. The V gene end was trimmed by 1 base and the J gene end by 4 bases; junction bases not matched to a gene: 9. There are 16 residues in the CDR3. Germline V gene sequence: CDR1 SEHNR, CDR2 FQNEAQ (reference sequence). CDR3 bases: TGTGCCAGCAGCTTAGGTTTGGTAGCGGGATGGTACGAGCAGTACTTC. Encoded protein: CASSLGLVAGWYEQYF.

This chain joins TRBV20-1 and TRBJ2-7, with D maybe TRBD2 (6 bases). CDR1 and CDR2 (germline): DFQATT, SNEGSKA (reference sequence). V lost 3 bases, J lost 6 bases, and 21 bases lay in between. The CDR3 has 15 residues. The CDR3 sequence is CSARARERVRSEQYF. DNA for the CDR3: TGCAGTGCTAGGGCTAGAGAGCGGGTACGGTCCGAGCAGTACTTC.

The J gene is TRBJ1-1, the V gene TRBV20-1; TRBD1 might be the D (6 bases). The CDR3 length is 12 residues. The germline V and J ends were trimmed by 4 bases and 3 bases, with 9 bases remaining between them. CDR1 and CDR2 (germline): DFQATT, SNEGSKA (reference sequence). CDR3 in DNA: TGCAGTGCTAACAACAGGGACACTGAAGCTTTCTTT. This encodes CSANNRDTEAFF.

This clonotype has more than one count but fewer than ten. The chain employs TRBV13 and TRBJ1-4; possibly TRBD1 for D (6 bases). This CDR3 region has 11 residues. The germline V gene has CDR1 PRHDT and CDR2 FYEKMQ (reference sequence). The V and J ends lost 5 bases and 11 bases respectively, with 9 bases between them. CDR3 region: CASSSQGKLFF. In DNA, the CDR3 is TGTGCCAGCAGCAGCCAGGGGAAACTGTTTTTT. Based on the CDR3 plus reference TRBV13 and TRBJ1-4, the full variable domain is AAGVIQSPRHLIKEKRETATLKCYPIPRHDTVYWYQQGPGQDPQFLISFYEKMQSDKGSIPDRFSAQQFSDYHSELNMSSLELGDSALYFCASSSQGKLFFGSGTQLSVL.

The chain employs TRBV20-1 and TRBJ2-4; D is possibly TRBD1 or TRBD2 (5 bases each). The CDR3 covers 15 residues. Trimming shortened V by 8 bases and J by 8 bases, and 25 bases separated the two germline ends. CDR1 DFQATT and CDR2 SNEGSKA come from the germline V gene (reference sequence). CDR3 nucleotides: TGCAGTACTACCCGGGGCAGTTCGGCAAACCACATTCAGTACTTC. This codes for CSTTRGSSANHIQYF.

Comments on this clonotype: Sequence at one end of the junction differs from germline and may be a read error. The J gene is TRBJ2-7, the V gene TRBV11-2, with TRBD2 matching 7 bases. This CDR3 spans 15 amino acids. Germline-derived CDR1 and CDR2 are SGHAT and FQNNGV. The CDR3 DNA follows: TGTGCCAGCAGCTTAGAACCGGTTGGGGACTACGAGCAGTGCTTC. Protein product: CASSLEPVGDYEQCF.

The CDR3 spells CASSLLQQETQYF. The CDR3 DNA sequence: TGTGCCAGCAGCTTATTACAGCAAGAGACCCAGTACTTC. The chain has TRBV7-7 and TRBJ2-5; unclear D gene. Trimming removed 2 bases from V and 2 bases from J, with 6 bases in between. Germline V CDR1 and CDR2: SSHAT, FNYEAQ (reference sequence). This CDR3 has 13 amino acids.